These 7 T cell receptor beta chains share one sample of origin, sequenced in a study of T cells in Graves' hyperthyroidism and ophthalmopathy. Researchers took RNA transcripts and amplified the TCR beta CDR3 regions from them. The study used the HTBI primer set for a first-round RT-PCR of the TCR CDR3. TCRdb reanalysed the multiplex PCR reads using MiXCR and keeps one entry per CDR3 protein. The sample lists 300,000 to 500,000 distinct CDR3 sequences, about 14% occurring once. The material sequenced was blood. All receptors come from a middle-aged man with Graves' ophthalmopathy.

This clonotype was picked up a small number of times. The J gene is TRBJ2-2, the V gene TRBV3-1; weak D call: TRBD2 (5 bases). Germline loops: CDR1 LGHDT, CDR2 YNNKEL (reference sequence). The CDR3 is 13 residues long. Between the trimmed V and J ends, which lost 1 base and 7 bases, there was a span of 7 bases. The CDR3 reads CASSQGAGGELFF. The DNA of the CDR3 is TGTGCCAGCAGCCAAGGGGCGGGCGGGGAGCTGTTTTTT.

The chain links TRBV6-6 to TRBJ2-5; no clear D. V dropped 2 bases and J dropped 1 base, with 5 bases sitting between them. This CDR3 spans 13 amino acids. Germline values: CDR1 MNHNY, CDR2 SVGAGI (reference sequence). CDR3 sequence (DNA): TGTGCCAGCAGTTACGCATTCCAAGAGACCCAGTACTTC. This encodes CASSYAFQETQYF.

There are many counts of this clonotype. V is TRBV3-1 and J is TRBJ2-7; 7 bases align to TRBD2. With 0 bases clipped from V and 1 base from J, the junction kept 6 bases outside the gene matches. This CDR3 is 16 amino acids long. Germline V gene sequence: CDR1 LGHDT, CDR2 YNNKEL (reference sequence). CDR3 in DNA: TGTGCCAGCAGCCAAGACGCGCCGGGAGGTTCCTACGAGCAGTACTTC. Its translation: CASSQDAPGGSYEQYF.

The chain employs TRBV28 and TRBJ2-5, with TRBD1 as a possible D gene (5 bases). V was cut by 6 bases and J by 1 base, with 12 bases left in between. CDR1 is MDHEN, CDR2 SYDVKM, per germline. The CDR3 is made up of 14 amino acids. The CDR3 coding sequence is TGTGCCAGCAGACCGAGACAGACCCAAGAGACCCAGTACTTC. Translated, it gives CASRPRQTQETQYF.

Many counts were recorded for this clonotype. The chain uses TRBV12-3 or TRBV12-4 and TRBJ1-5, with TRBD1 matching over 7 bases. Germline trimming cut 6 bases from V and 0 bases from J; bases unmatched to any gene: 5. The CDR3 loop spans 15 amino acids. In DNA form, the CDR3 reads TGTGCCAGCAGGTCCGGGACAGATAGCAATCAGCCCCAGCATTTT. Encoded protein: CASRSGTDSNQPQHF.

Worth noting for this clonotype: A much larger clone sits a single nucleotide away, making a read error possible. The chain combines TRBV5-4 with TRBJ2-7, with D perhaps given as TRBD1 or TRBD2 (6 bases each). V lost 2 bases to trimming and J lost 4 bases, with 19 bases between them. The germline CDR1 and CDR2 sequences are SGHNT and YYREEE (reference sequence). CDR3 length: 16 residues. The CDR3 sequence is CASSFGGRTARYEQYF. CDR3 in DNA: TGTGCCAGCAGCTTCGGGGGTCGGACAGCGCGTTACGAGCAGTACTTC.

This clonotype was seen repeatedly, ten times or more. CDR3 protein: CASSLDRTNPDEQFF. CDR3 bases: TGTGCCAGCAGCTTAGATCGCACTAATCCCGATGAGCAGTTCTTC. This chain joins TRBV11-3 and TRBJ2-1; D unresolved. CDR3 length: 15 amino acids. Trimming left V 0 bases short and J 8 bases short, with 14 bases between. Looked up from germline, CDR1 is SGHNT and CDR2 is YENEEA.